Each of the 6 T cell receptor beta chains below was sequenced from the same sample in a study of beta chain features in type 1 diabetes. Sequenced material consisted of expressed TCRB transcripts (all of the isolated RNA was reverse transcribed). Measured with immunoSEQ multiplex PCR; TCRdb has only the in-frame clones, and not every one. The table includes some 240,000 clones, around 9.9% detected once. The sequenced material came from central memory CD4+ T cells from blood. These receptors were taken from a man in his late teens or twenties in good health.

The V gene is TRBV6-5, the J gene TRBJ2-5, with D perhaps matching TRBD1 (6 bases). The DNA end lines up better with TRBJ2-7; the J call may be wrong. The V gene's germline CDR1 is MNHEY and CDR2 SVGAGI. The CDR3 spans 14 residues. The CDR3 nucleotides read TGTGCCAGCAGACGGACAGCTAGCTCCTACGAGCAGTACTTC. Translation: CASRRTASSYEQYF.

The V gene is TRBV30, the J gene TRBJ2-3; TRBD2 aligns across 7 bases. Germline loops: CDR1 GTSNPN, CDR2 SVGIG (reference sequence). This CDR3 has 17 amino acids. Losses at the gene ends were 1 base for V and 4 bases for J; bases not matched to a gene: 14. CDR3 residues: CAWSAPVGSGFPDTQYF. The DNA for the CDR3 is TGTGCCTGGAGTGCCCCGGTTGGTAGCGGGTTTCCAGATACGCAGTATTTT.

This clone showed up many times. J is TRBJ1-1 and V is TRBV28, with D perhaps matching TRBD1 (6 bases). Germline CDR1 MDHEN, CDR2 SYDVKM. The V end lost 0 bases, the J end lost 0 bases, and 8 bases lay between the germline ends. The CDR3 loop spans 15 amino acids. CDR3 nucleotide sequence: TGTGCCAGCAGTTTATGGACAGGAATGAACACTGAAGCTTTCTTT. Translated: CASSLWTGMNTEAFF.

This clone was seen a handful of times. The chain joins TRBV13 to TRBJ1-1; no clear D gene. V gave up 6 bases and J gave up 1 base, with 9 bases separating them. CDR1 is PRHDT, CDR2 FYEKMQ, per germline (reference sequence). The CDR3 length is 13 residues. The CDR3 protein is CASSQSQNTEAFF. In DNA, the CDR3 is TGTGCCAGCAGTCAGTCGCAGAACACTGAAGCTTTCTTT.

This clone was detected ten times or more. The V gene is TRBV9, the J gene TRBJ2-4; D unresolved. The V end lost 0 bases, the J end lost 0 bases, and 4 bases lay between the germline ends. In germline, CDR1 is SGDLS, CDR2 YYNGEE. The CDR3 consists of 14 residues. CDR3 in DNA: TGTGCCAGCAGCGTAGATTTAGCCAAAAACATTCAGTACTTC. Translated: CASSVDLAKNIQYF.

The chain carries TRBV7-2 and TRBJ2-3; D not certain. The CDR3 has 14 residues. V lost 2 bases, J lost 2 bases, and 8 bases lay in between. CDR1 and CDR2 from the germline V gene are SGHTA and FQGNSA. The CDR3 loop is CASSLRWVTDTQYF. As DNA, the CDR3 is TGTGCCAGCAGCTTACGGTGGGTCACAGATACGCAGTATTTT.